These 13 T cell receptor beta chains came from one sample sequenced in a study of T cell repertoires in cytomegalovirus infection. TCRdb redid the calling of the reads with MiXCR, one entry per CDR3 protein. In the table there are around 900,000 distinct CDR3 sequences, more than 25% of which are singletons. These TCRs' antigens remain unknown. This material consisted of cultured CD8+ T cells from PBMCs, taken from culture after CMV antigen stimulation. The receptors here all came from a human donor in good health (CMV status not recorded). Some clones in this sample may be carry-over from other donors' samples.

J is TRBJ2-1 and V is TRBV11-2; D is tentatively TRBD1 or TRBD2 (5 bases each). V was pared by 1 base and J by 0 bases, with 13 bases between. The CDR3 contains 17 residues. Germline loops: CDR1 SGHAT, CDR2 FQNNGV. The CDR3 bases are TGTGCCAGCAGCTTAGGCGAGGGGAAAGTCTCCTACAATGAGCAGTTCTTC. Translated, it gives CASSLGEGKVSYNEQFF. Variable domain in full (rest from reference TRBV11-2 and TRBJ2-1): EAGVAQSPRYKIIEKRQSVAFWCNPISGHATLYWYQQILGQGPKLLIQFQNNGVVDDSQLPKDRFSAERLKGVDSTLKIQPAKLEDSAVYLCASSLGEGKVSYNEQFFGPGTRLTVL.

The chain couples TRBV12-3 or TRBV12-4 to TRBJ1-6; a possible D gene is TRBD1 (5 bases). The CDR3 spans 14 residues. V gave up 3 bases and J gave up 8 bases, with 11 bases separating them. This chain's CDR3 is CASSFQGGDSPLHF. CDR3 DNA: TGTGCCAGCAGTTTCCAGGGAGGGGATTCACCCCTCCACTTT.

The V and J genes are TRBV27 and TRBJ1-2; perhaps TRBD1 as D (6 bases). Germline V CDR1 and CDR2: MNHEY, SMNVEV (reference sequence). The CDR3 consists of 13 residues. Trimming removed 3 bases at V and 8 bases at J, with 13 bases between. CDR3 bases: TGTGCCAGCAGTTTTTCAGGGGTGGGAGGCTACACCTTC. It is translated as CASSFSGVGGYTF.

This clonotype occurred a few times. The rearrangement links TRBV12-5 to TRBJ2-7, with TRBD1 identical over 8 bases. This CDR3 comprises 15 residues. From germline, CDR1 is LGHNT and CDR2 FRNRAP. V shed 8 bases and J 5 bases; nucleotides not matched to a gene: 14. CDR3 coding DNA: TGTGCTAGTTCTATCCGGGACAGGCCAGGGAACGAGCAGTACTTC. Translated, it gives CASSIRDRPGNEQYF. The variable domain in full, completed from reference TRBV12-5 and TRBJ2-7, reads DARVTQTPRHKVTEMGQEVTMRCQPILGHNTVFWYRQTMMQGLELLAYFRNRAPLDDSGMPKDRFSAEMPDATLATLKIQPSEPRDSAVYFCASSIRDRPGNEQYFGPGTRLTVT.

Remarks on this clonotype: One end of the junction does not line up with germline, which may come from a read error. This chain connects TRBV6-2 or TRBV6-3 to TRBJ1-6, with no clear D. In germline, CDR1 is MNHEY, CDR2 SVGEGT. The CDR3 has 13 amino acids. CDR3: CASSYFGNLPLHF. CDR3 bases: TGTGCCAGCAGTTACTTTGGGAATTTACCCCTCCACTTT.

This rearrangement joins TRBV6-1 to TRBJ2-1; TRBD1 aligns across 10 bases. CDR1 is MNHNS, CDR2 SASEGT, per germline. This CDR3 contains 19 residues. The V segment lost 4 bases and the J segment 5 bases; nucleotides outside the gene matches: 17. CDR3 coding DNA: TGTGCCAGCAGTGTCCCCTCTCTCCCGGACAGGGGGTACAACAATGAGCAGTTCTTC. It yields the protein CASSVPSLPDRGYNNEQFF.

This clonotype was seen repeatedly, ten times or more. V usage is TRBV6-5 and J usage is TRBJ2-7; tentatively, D is TRBD1 or TRBD2 (5 bases each). V was pared by 6 bases and J by 3 bases, with 12 bases between. The V gene's germline CDR1 is MNHEY and CDR2 SVGAGI. CDR3 length equals 13 residues. This CDR3 is CASSLGRLYEQYF. CDR3 nucleotides: TGTGCCAGCAGCCTGGGACGGCTCTACGAGCAGTACTTC.

This clonotype was counted many times. The chain carries TRBV12-3 or TRBV12-4 and TRBJ2-7; D may correspond to TRBD1 or TRBD2 (5 bases each). This CDR3 comprises 12 residues. Between the trimmed V and J ends, which lost 6 bases and 8 bases, there was a span of 14 bases. The CDR3 protein is CASSSGRLQQYV. CDR3 DNA: TGTGCCAGCAGCTCGGGACGGCTGCAGCAGTACGTC.

The rearrangement uses TRBV6-2 or TRBV6-3 and TRBJ1-5; D is unclear. Germline V gene lookup returns CDR1 MNHEY and CDR2 SVGEGT. The CDR3 loop spans 15 amino acids. The germline V and J ends were trimmed by 7 bases and 0 bases, with 13 bases remaining between them. CDR3 sequence reads: CASKSGGYSNQPQHF. The CDR3 DNA sequence: TGTGCCAGCAAGAGCGGAGGATATAGCAATCAGCCCCAGCATTTT.

This clonotype has at least ten counts. The chain is built from TRBV7-2 and TRBJ1-1, with TRBD1 matching 7 bases. The CDR3 runs 17 residues. Germline loops: CDR1 SGHTA, CDR2 FQGNSA. With 3 bases clipped from V and 6 bases from J, the junction kept 16 bases outside the gene matches. Here the CDR3 DNA reads TGTGCCAGCAGCTTGGCTCCATACAGGGGTAAGGGGCCTGAAGCTTTCTTT. Translation: CASSLAPYRGKGPEAFF. Based on the CDR3 plus reference TRBV7-2 and TRBJ1-1, the full variable domain is GAGVSQSPSNKVTEKGKDVELRCDPISGHTALYWYRQSLGQGLEFLIYFQGNSAPDKSGLPSDRFSAERTGGSVSTLTIQRTQQEDSAVYLCASSLAPYRGKGPEAFFGQGTRLTVV.

The rearrangement joins TRBV12-3 or TRBV12-4 to TRBJ2-1; tentative D call: TRBD2 (5 bases). The CDR3 is 13 amino acids. V was trimmed by 7 bases and J by 5 bases, leaving 12 bases between them. The CDR3 loop reads CASNEASNNEQFF. Written as DNA, the CDR3 is TGTGCCAGCAACGAGGCTAGCAACAATGAGCAGTTCTTC.

In the case of this clonotype: At one end the junction does not follow the germline gene, possibly because of a read error. V and J are TRBV7-3 and TRBJ1-4; 7 bases agree with TRBD1. The germline V gene encodes CDR1 SGHTA and CDR2 FQGTGA. This CDR3 is built from 15 residues. In DNA form, the CDR3 reads TGTGCCAGCAGCCTAACTAGACAGGGAGGGGAAAAACTGTTTTTT. As protein: CASSLTRQGGEKLFF.

This clonotype has ten or more counts. CDR3 residues: CASIAGEQTQYF. The CDR3 nucleotides read TGTGCCAGCATAGCAGGTGAACAGACCCAGTACTTC. The gene calls are TRBV7-6 and TRBJ2-5; D gene unclear. This CDR3 spans 12 amino acids. V lost 7 bases and J lost 6, with 12 bases in between. CDR1 SGHVS and CDR2 FNYEAQ come from the germline V gene.